This TCR beta chain was obtained from a study of cytomegalovirus exposure and HLA in healthy donors. General observations from the study: In most subjects, TCR beta sequences reportedly gave accurate predictions of HLA-A and HLA-B alleles.

A multiplex PCR was run with 60 Vbeta primers and 13 Jbeta primers. Clones were sequenced by immunoSEQ multiplex PCR, and TCRdb holds only the in-frame ones, with some missing. This table has 75,000 to 95,000 clones, about 83% appearing once. CDR1 and CDR2 (germline): SGHRS, YFSETQ. This CDR3 has 15 residues. V was shortened by 4 bases and J by 0 bases, with 10 bases between the two germline ends. As concerns this clone: Its antigen is not identified.

Sequenced material: PBMCs. The gene calls are TRBV5-1 and TRBJ1-4, with D unclear. The receptor was derived from a woman between 18 and 30 years old in good health and CMV-seropositive. CDR3 loop: CASSVSQATNEKLFF. CDR3 coding DNA: TGCGCCAGCAGCGTCAGTCAGGCAACTAATGAAAAACTGTTTTTT.